One and the same sample provided the 12 T cell receptor beta chains below, sequenced in a study of T-cell reconstitution after alpha-beta-depleted transplantation in children. A TCRbeta library incorporating unique molecular identifiers was prepared. TCRdb called the PCR reads again in MiXCR, with one record for every CDR3 protein. The sample lists fewer than 150,000 distinct CDR3 sequences; 9.7% were seen once. The sequenced sample was PBMCs, mostly from graft donor cells, obtained 180 days after TCRalphabeta/CD19-depleted stem cell transplant. The receptors come from a girl less than two years old who had a stem cell transplant for combined immunodeficiency, so the T cells may come from the graft donor.

This clonotype was seen more than once but under ten times. The chain combines TRBV6-2 or TRBV6-3 with TRBJ2-7; D remains unclear. Germline loops: CDR1 MNHEY, CDR2 SVGEGT. CDR3 length equals 13 residues. Trimming removed 2 bases from V and 9 bases from J, with 14 bases in between. The CDR3 spells CASSYATRPTQYF. As DNA, the CDR3 is TGTGCCAGCAGTTACGCGACACGGCCCACGCAGTACTTC.

This clonotype has only a few counts. The chain joins TRBV4-1 to TRBJ1-1; TRBD1 aligns across 10 bases. The CDR3 contains 15 residues. The V gene's germline CDR1 is MGHRA and CDR2 YSYEKL. J lost 4 bases, V lost 0 bases, and 2 bases had no gene match. In nucleotides, the CDR3 is TGCGCCAGCAGCCAAGATAGGACAGGGGGCACTGAAGCTTTCTTT. Translating it yields CASSQDRTGGTEAFF.

The CDR3 DNA reads as TGTGCCAGCAGTGTGACCGTCCCTACAGATACGCAGTATTTT. Translating gives CASSVTVPTDTQYF. The chain employs TRBV2 and TRBJ2-3; D gene uncertain. The V gene lost 4 bases and the J gene lost 3 bases, with 11 bases spanning the gap. The germline CDR1 and CDR2 sequences are SNHLY and FYNNEI. The CDR3 is 14 residues long.

Note on this clonotype: Just one base apart from a much larger clone, this may be a read error. The rearrangement links TRBV5-1 to TRBJ2-1; 13 positions match TRBD2. The V and J ends lost 4 bases and 6 bases, in that order; junction bases with no gene match: 4. This CDR3 has 15 amino acids. Germline V gene data show CDR1 as SGHRS and CDR2 as YFSETQ. CDR3: CASSPGLAGFNEQFF. The DNA of the CDR3 is TGCGCCAGCAGCCCGGGACTAGCGGGATTCAATGAGCAGTTCTTC.

This clonotype was observed many times. V gene TRBV7-2 combines with J gene TRBJ2-3; 11 bases line up with TRBD2. V gave up 0 bases and J gave up 1 base; unmatched junction bases: 0. This CDR3 is 16 amino acids long. The germline V gene encodes CDR1 SGHTA and CDR2 FQGNSA. The CDR3 protein is CASSLALAGGTDTQYF. CDR3 nucleotides: TGTGCCAGCAGCTTAGCACTAGCGGGGGGCACAGATACGCAGTATTTT.

This clonotype was observed a few times. The gene calls are TRBV6-6 and TRBJ1-6, with a tentative D call TRBD1 (5 bases). Germline CDR1 reads MNHNY; CDR2 reads SVGAGI (reference sequence). The CDR3 spans 13 residues. The V end lost 6 bases, the J end lost 13 bases, and 16 bases lay between the germline ends. CDR3 bases: TGTGCCAGCAGCGGGGGGAAGTATATCCCCCTCCACTTT. Its translation: CASSGGKYIPLHF.

This clonotype was seen at least ten times. The chain combines TRBV12-3 or TRBV12-4 with TRBJ2-7; the D gene is possibly TRBD2 (5 bases). CDR3 size: 14 residues. V lost 6 bases and J lost 7, with 19 bases in between. The chain's CDR3 is CASRTTAVLSEQYF. In DNA form, the CDR3 reads TGTGCCAGCAGAACAACAGCGGTACTCTCGGAGCAGTACTTC.

This rearrangement joins TRBV20-1 to TRBJ2-7, with D tentatively TRBD2 (5 bases). This CDR3 region has 15 residues. Germline CDR1 DFQATT, CDR2 SNEGSKA (reference sequence). V lost 3 bases and J lost 3, with 18 bases in between. The CDR3 is CSASSGIHSNYEQYF. The CDR3 DNA reads TGCAGTGCTAGTTCCGGGATTCACTCTAACTACGAGCAGTACTTC.

This clonotype has only a few counts. The chain is built from TRBV10-3 and TRBJ1-4, with TRBD1 identical over 7 bases. V lost 6 bases, J lost 5 bases, and 6 bases stayed unmatched. The CDR3 extends over 14 amino acids. Germline V lookup: CDR1 ENHRY, CDR2 SYGVKD. The CDR3 nucleotides read TGTGCCATCAGCAAGACACAGGGGAATGAAAAACTGTTTTTT. Protein product: CAISKTQGNEKLFF.

This clonotype came up a few times. This rearrangement joins TRBV20-1 to TRBJ2-5; TRBD2 aligns across 7 bases. This CDR3 contains 14 residues. CDR1 and CDR2 from the germline V gene are DFQATT and SNEGSKA (reference sequence). V lost 4 bases, J lost 3 bases, and 8 bases stayed unmatched. This CDR3 reads CSAKRASGEETQYF. The CDR3 bases are TGCAGTGCTAAACGGGCTAGCGGAGAAGAGACCCAGTACTTC.

The sample holds many counts of this clonotype. V gene TRBV30 combines with J gene TRBJ2-5; 12 bases line up with TRBD2. The germline V gene has CDR1 GTSNPN and CDR2 SVGIG (reference sequence). V lost 2 bases and J lost 5; bases outside the gene matches: 6. CDR3 length: 15 amino acids. CDR3 amino acids: CAWSTTSGRGETQYF. CDR3 in DNA: TGTGCCTGGAGTACGACTAGCGGGAGAGGGGAGACCCAGTACTTC.

The chain is built from TRBV12-3 or TRBV12-4 and TRBJ2-1; D gene ambiguous. V was pared by 8 bases and J by 0 bases, with 11 bases between. This CDR3 contains 14 residues. CDR3 sequence: CASRWATSYNEQFF. The CDR3, as DNA: TGTGCCAGCCGATGGGCAACCTCCTACAATGAGCAGTTCTTC.